This is a list of T cell receptor beta chains from one sample in a study of T cell responses to AZD1222 COVID-19 vaccine. Profiled with immunoSEQ multiplex PCR; TCRdb holds only in-frame clones, not every one. The table includes around 200,000 clones, roughly 92% detected once. The sequenced sample was peripheral blood, obtained 28 days after the second AZD1222 dose. The source is an adult who received the AZD1222 COVID-19 vaccine. Each CDR3 is given with its conserved first and last residue. A D gene is named only where the DNA matches it firmly. Clone size, where shown, is once, few, many, or a class for clones that have expanded.

14	TRBV2	NA	TRBJ1-5	TRBD1	TGTGCCAGCAGACCGACAGGGAGCAATCAGCCCCAGCATTTT	CASRPTGSNQPQHF
12	TRBV7-8	NA	TRBJ2-5	NA	TGTGCCAGCAGCCCCAATTCAGAGACCCAGTACTTC	CASSPNSETQYF
14	TRBV4-3	NA	TRBJ1-1	NA	TGCGCCAGCAGCCAAGATCGGGAGACAGGTGAAGCTTTCTTT	CASSQDRETGEAFF
11	TRBV19	once	TRBJ1-1	NA	TGTGCCAGTAGTCTTTACACTGAAGCTTTCTTT	CASSLYTEAFF
14	TRBV6-2/TRBV6-3	NA	TRBJ2-7	NA	TGTGCCAGCAGTTACGTGTACAGGGACTACGAGCAGTACTTC	CASSYVYRDYEQYF
14	TRBV24-1	few	TRBJ1-5	NA	TGTGCCACCAGTGATACTTTAGGTTCTCAGCCCCAGCATTTT	CATSDTLGSQPQHF
18	TRBV7-2	NA	TRBJ2-3	TRBD2	TGTGCCAGCAGCTTAACCCCCCTAGCGGTGGGATTCACAGATACGCAGTATTTT	CASSLTPLAVGFTDTQYF
15	TRBV18	NA	TRBJ1-5	NA	TGTGCCAGCTCACCGGGCAGCGCCCGCAATCAGCCCCAGCATTTT	CASSPGSARNQPQHF
18	TRBV27	NA	TRBJ1-5	TRBD1	TGTGCCACCTCACATAGATTTTACAGGGGAGTGAGCAATCAGCCCCAGCATTTT	CATSHRFYRGVSNQPQHF
15	TRBV6-4	NA	TRBJ1-5	TRBD1	TGTGCCAGCAGGTTGGACAGGGTGGTGTATCAGCCCCAGCATTTT	CASRLDRVVYQPQHF
15	TRBV6-5	NA	TRBJ1-1	NA	TGTGCCAGCAGTTACACCTGGGGTTTGAACACTGAAGCTTTCTTT	CASSYTWGLNTEAFF
13	TRBV12-3/TRBV12-4	NA	TRBJ2-1	NA	TGTGCCAGCAGCCCGGCGGGGGCCAATGAGCAGTTCTTC	CASSPAGANEQFF
14	TRBV2	once	TRBJ1-5	NA	TGTGCCAGCAGTGAGGGGGGGACTGATCAGCCCCAGCATTTT	CASSEGGTDQPQHF
11	TRBV28	NA	TRBJ2-7	NA	TGTGCCGTGGCAGGGGTGCACGAGCAGTACTTC	CAVAGVHEQYF
14	TRBV2	few	TRBJ1-4	NA	TGTGCCAGCAGTGCAGGGAGAGATGGTGAAAAACTGTTTTTT	CASSAGRDGEKLFF
15	TRBV19	NA	TRBJ2-3	TRBD2	TGTGCCAGCAAACGAGCGGGAGGCAGCACAGATACGCAGTATTTT	CASKRAGGSTDTQYF
11	TRBV3-1/TRBV3-2	NA	TRBJ2-7	NA	TGTGCCAGCGGTTCACGGTACGAGCAGTACTTC	CASGSRYEQYF
13	TRBV19	NA	TRBJ1-2	NA	TGTGCCAGTAAAAACTATCCGGTCGGAGGCTACACCTTC	CASKNYPVGGYTF
15	TRBV28	NA	TRBJ2-7	TRBD2	TGTGCCAGCAGTCCGCCGACTAGCGGGAGGGGAGAGCAGTACTTC	CASSPPTSGRGEQYF
15	TRBV5-4	NA	TRBJ2-2	NA	TGTGCCAGCAGCTCGTCTACAGGATTCGCCGGGGAGCTGTTTTTT	CASSSSTGFAGELFF